This record looks at one TCR beta chain sequence and its context. The data were obtained in a study of blood T cell repertoires in COVID-19. Study in general: Specimens from acute and convalescent COVID-19 originated in the United States, Italy and Spain. PBMCs, B-cell-depleted T cells, or T cells were the source of the cDNA or gDNA that made up the material.

Clones were read by immunoSEQ multiplex PCR, and TCRdb kept only the in-frame ones, dropping some. The sample consists of 110,000 to 150,000 clones, around 86% of them appearing once. The V gene's germline CDR1 is MDHEN and CDR2 SYDVKM. V dropped 2 bases and J dropped 4; count of bases not matched to a gene: 7. This CDR3 is 15 amino acids long. The specimen sequenced was peripheral blood. V gene TRBV28 combines with J gene TRBJ2-5; 7 nucleotides agree with TRBD1. This clonotype originated in a human donor in a cohort sampled during active COVID-19. CDR3 sequence (DNA): TGTGCCAGCAGTTTAGACCGGGACAGCGGAGAGACCCAGTACTTC. Translated: CASSLDRDSGETQYF.